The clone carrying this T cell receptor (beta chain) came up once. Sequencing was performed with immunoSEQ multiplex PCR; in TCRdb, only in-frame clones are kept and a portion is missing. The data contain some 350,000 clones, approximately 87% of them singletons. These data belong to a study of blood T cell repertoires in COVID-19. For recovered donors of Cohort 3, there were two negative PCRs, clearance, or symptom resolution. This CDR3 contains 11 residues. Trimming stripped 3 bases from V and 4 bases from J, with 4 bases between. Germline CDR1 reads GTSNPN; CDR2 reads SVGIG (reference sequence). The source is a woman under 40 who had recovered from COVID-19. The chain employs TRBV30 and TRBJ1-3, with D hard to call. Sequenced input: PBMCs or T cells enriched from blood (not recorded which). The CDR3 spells CAWSSGNTIYF. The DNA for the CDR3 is TGTGCCTGGAGCTCCGGAAACACCATATATTTT. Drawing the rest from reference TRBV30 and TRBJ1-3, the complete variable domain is SQTIHQWPATLVQPVGSPLSLECTVEGTSNPNLYWYRQAAGRGLQLLFYSVGIGQISSEVPQNLSASRPQDRQFILSSKKLLLSDSGFYLCAWSSGNTIYFGEGSWLTVV.